This TCR beta chain appears in the sequencing data of a study of blood T cells in healthy people across ages. This clonotype has more than one count but fewer than ten. The germline V gene encodes CDR1 SGHTA and CDR2 FQGNSA. The CDR3 loop spans 15 amino acids. The ends were cut back, 1 base at V and 5 bases at J, with 14 bases in the middle. Together with a sample-barcoded 5' primer, a J-beta primer mix was included in a second PCR lasting about 7 to 12 cycles. TCRdb independently ran MiXCR on the 5' RACE reads; one entry per CDR3 protein. The repertoire holds hundreds of thousands of distinct CDR3 sequences, with roughly 25% as singletons. This same sample was also taken into another study, of T cells of mothers and their children. That source notes: Donation came from a few healthy Caucasian mothers together with their six children. Random nucleotides (2-4) and sample barcodes were added by the M1S primer used in the second PCR. The yield was over 8 million TCR beta CDR3 reads from each mother and approximately 2.8 million from each child. There were no persistent microchimeric T cell clones detected.

The source material was blood. This TCR came from a boy between 5 and 17 years old in good health. The genes are TRBV7-2 and TRBJ1-2; the D gene is possibly TRBD1 (6 bases). CDR3 amino acids: CASSLGGGRRYGYTF. CDR3 DNA sequence: TGTGCCAGCAGCTTAGGAGGGGGGCGCCGGTATGGCTACACCTTC.